These 5 T cell receptor beta chains were sequenced from one sample in a study of shared clonotypes between healthy human individuals. Only in-frame clones appear in the TCRdb table, and some are missing; sequencing was by immunoSEQ multiplex PCR. In the table there are some 1 million clones, approximately 72% of which are singletons. Input material: memory CD4+ T cells sorted from blood. Subset: CD45RA-negative fraction. The receptors derive from a man in his late teens or twenties in good health.

This clone was seen more than once but under ten times. The chain has TRBV10-3 and TRBJ1-1; TRBD1 might be the D (5 bases). Germline V lookup: CDR1 ENHRY, CDR2 SYGVKD. Trimming shortened V by 0 bases and J by 4 bases, and 15 bases separated the two germline ends. This CDR3 spans 16 amino acids. The CDR3 sequence is CAISESTSQGLTEAFF. CDR3 bases: TGTGCCATCAGTGAGTCGACGAGCCAGGGCCTCACTGAAGCTTTCTTT.

The chain is built from TRBV4-1 and TRBJ1-3, with TRBD1 as a possible D gene (6 bases). Trimming shortened V by 6 bases and J by 6 bases, and 15 bases separated the two germline ends. The V gene's germline CDR1 is MGHRA and CDR2 YSYEKL. The CDR3 extends over 14 amino acids. CDR3 sequence reads: CASRQGWVENTIYF. CDR3 sequence (DNA): TGCGCCAGCAGACAGGGCTGGGTTGAAAACACCATATATTTT.

This clone came up a few times. The chain recombines TRBV7-2 with TRBJ2-1; 11 bases fit TRBD1. CDR3 length: 16 amino acids. Germline-derived CDR1 and CDR2 are SGHTA and FQGNSA. Unmatched junction bases numbered 5, after V lost 2 bases and J lost 5 bases. CDR3 sequence: CASSLSGTGGNNEQFF. CDR3 DNA: TGTGCCAGCAGCTTATCCGGGACAGGGGGAAACAATGAGCAGTTCTTC. The full variable domain, rest sourced from reference TRBV7-2 and TRBJ2-1, is GAGVSQSPSNKVTEKGKDVELRCDPISGHTALYWYRQSLGQGLEFLIYFQGNSAPDKSGLPSDRFSAERTGGSVSTLTIQRTQQEDSAVYLCASSLSGTGGNNEQFFGPGTRLTVL.

The chain links TRBV19 to TRBJ1-2; TRBD1 matches 8 bases. The CDR3 extends over 15 amino acids. V lost 3 bases, J lost 0 bases, and 3 bases stayed unmatched. Germline assignment: CDR1 LNHDA and CDR2 SQIVND (reference sequence). DNA of the CDR3: TGTGCCAGTAGTATTGGGGACAGGCCTAACTATGGCTACACCTTC. As protein: CASSIGDRPNYGYTF.

V and J are TRBV30 and TRBJ1-2, with D perhaps matching TRBD1 (6 bases). This CDR3 comprises 14 residues. CDR1 is GTSNPN and CDR2 is SVGIG in the germline V gene (reference sequence). Trimming stripped 3 bases from V and 8 bases from J, with 19 bases between. The DNA for the CDR3 is TGTGCCTGGAGGTCAACAGGGTTTCAAGAGGGCTACACCTTC. This gives the protein CAWRSTGFQEGYTF.